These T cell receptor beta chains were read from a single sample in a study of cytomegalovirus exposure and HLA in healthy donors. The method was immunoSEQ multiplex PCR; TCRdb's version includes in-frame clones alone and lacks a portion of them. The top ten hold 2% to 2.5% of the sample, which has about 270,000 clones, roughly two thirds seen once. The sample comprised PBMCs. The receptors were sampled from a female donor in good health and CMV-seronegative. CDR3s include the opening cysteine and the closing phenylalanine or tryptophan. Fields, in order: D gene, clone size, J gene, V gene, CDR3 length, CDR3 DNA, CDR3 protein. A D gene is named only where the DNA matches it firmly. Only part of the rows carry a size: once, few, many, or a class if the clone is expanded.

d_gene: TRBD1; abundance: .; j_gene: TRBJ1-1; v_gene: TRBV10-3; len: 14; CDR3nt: TGTGCCATCAGTGACACAGGGGGCATCACTGAAGCTTTCTTT; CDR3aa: CAISDTGGITEAFF
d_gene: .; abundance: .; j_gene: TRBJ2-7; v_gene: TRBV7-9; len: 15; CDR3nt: TGTGCCAGCAGCGCCACAGGATCCCCACGGATCGAGCAGTACTTC; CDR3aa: CASSATGSPRIEQYF
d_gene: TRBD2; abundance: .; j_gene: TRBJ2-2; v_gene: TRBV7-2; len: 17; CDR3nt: TGTGCCAGCAGCTTATATGGGCGGGAGGGCCTGCCCGGGGAGCTGTTTTTT; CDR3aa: CASSLYGREGLPGELFF
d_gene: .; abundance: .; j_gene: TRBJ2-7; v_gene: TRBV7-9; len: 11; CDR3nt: TGTGCCAGCAGCTTAGATCGGGAGCAGTACTTC; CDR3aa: CASSLDREQYF
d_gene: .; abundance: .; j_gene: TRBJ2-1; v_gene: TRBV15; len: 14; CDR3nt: TGTGCCACCAGCGGGGGCAACAGGGCGAATGAGCAGTTCTTC; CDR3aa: CATSGGNRANEQFF
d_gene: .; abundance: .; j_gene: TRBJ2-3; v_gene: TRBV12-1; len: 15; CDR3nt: TGTGCCAGCAGCTCCCAGCGACAGCTCACAGATACGCAGTATTTT; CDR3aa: CASSSQRQLTDTQYF
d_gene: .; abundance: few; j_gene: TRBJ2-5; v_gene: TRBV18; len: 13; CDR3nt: TGTGCCAGCTCACCCGGACTTGGAGAGACCCAGTACTTC; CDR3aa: CASSPGLGETQYF
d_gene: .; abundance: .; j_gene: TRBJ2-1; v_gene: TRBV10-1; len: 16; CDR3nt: TGCGCCAGCAGTGAGTCGAGTAGTTCTGACTACAATGAGCAGTTCTTC; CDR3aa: CASSESSSSDYNEQFF
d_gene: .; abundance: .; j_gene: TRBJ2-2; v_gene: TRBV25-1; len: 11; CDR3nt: TGTGCCAGCACCCAGGGGGGGGAGCTGTTTTTT; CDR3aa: CASTQGGELFF
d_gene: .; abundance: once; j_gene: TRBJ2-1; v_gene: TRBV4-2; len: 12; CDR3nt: TGTGCCAGCAGCCAAGATCGCGGTGAGCAGTTCTTC; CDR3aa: CASSQDRGEQFF
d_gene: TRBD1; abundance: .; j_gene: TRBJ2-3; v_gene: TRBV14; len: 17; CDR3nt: TGTGCCAGCAGCCAAGATCTAGGCCAGGGGGAAACAGATACGCAGTATTTT; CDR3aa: CASSQDLGQGETDTQYF
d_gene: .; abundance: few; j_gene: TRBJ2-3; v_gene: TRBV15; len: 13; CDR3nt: TGTGCCACCAGCGGGGCAAACACAGATACGCAGTATTTT; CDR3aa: CATSGANTDTQYF
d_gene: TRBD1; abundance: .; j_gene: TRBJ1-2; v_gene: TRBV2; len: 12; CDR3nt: TGTGCCGGGGGACAGGGTAACTATGGCTACACCTTC; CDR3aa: CAGGQGNYGYTF
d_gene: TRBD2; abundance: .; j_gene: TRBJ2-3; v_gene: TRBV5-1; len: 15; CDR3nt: TGCGCCAGCAGCGAGAGGACTAGCGGAACAGATACGCAGTATTTT; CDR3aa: CASSERTSGTDTQYF
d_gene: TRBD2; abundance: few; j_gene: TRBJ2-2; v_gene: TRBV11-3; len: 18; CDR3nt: TGTGCCAGCAGATCTGCTCCGGGACTAGCGGGAGTCACCGGGGAGCTGTTTTTT; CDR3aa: CASRSAPGLAGVTGELFF
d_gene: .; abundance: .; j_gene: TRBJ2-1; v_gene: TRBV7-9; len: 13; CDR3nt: TGTGCCAGCAGCTGGAGCTGGGCCGGGGGGCAGTTCTTC; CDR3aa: CASSWSWAGGQFF
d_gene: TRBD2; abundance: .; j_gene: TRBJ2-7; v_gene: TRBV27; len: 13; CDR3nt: TGTGCCAGCGGCCGGACTAGCGGGTACGAGCAGTACTTC; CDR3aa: CASGRTSGYEQYF
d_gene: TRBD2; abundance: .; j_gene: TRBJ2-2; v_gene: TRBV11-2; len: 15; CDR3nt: TGTGCCAGCAGCCCTTCTAGCGGGAACACCGGGGAGCTGTTTTTT; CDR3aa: CASSPSSGNTGELFF
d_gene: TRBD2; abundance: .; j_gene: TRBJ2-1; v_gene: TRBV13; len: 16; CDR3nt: TGTGCCAGCAGCTTACGTCGGACTAGCGATTACAATGAGCAGTTCTTC; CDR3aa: CASSLRRTSDYNEQFF